Listed below are T cell receptor beta chains from one sample, sequenced in a study of identical twins. TCRdb re-called the 5' RACE reads through MiXCR, storing one row per CDR3 protein. The table lists roughly 1,500,000 distinct CDR3 sequences, about 32% of them singletons. The sample consisted of cord blood. The receptors were sampled from a newborn girl in good health. CDR3s include the opening cysteine and the closing phenylalanine or tryptophan. The D gene is left open where the match is weak. Clone size appears in some rows only: once, few, many, or a class for an expanded clone.

cdr3_nt: TGTGCCAGCAGTTTATATCGGGACAGGGGTGATGAAAAACTGTTTTTT
cdr3_aa: CASSLYRDRGDEKLFF
v_call: TRBV27
clone_size: few
cdr3_length: 16
j_call: TRBJ1-4
d_call: TRBD1

cdr3_nt: TGTGCCAGCAGTGAGGGGCAGGGGGCCGAAAAACTGTTTTTT
cdr3_aa: CASSEGQGAEKLFF
v_call: TRBV2
clone_size: few
cdr3_length: 14
j_call: TRBJ1-4
d_call: TRBD1

cdr3_nt: TGTGCCAGCAGTCCCCTAAGATATACGCAGTATTTT
cdr3_aa: CASSPLRYTQYF
v_call: TRBV12-3/TRBV12-4
clone_size: many
cdr3_length: 12
j_call: TRBJ2-3
d_call: NA

cdr3_nt: TGTGCCAGCCCGGACAGGGTTTCGGACTATGGCTACACCTTC
cdr3_aa: CASPDRVSDYGYTF
v_call: TRBV6-1
clone_size: few
cdr3_length: 14
j_call: TRBJ1-2
d_call: TRBD1

cdr3_nt: TGTGCCAGCAGTTTAAACTCTGGAAACACCATATATTTT
cdr3_aa: CASSLNSGNTIYF
v_call: TRBV27
clone_size: few
cdr3_length: 13
j_call: TRBJ1-3
d_call: NA

cdr3_nt: TGTGCCAGCAGTTACGATCCTGGAAACACCATATATTTT
cdr3_aa: CASSYDPGNTIYF
v_call: TRBV6-5
clone_size: NA
cdr3_length: 13
j_call: TRBJ1-3
d_call: NA

cdr3_nt: TGTGCCAGCAGCTCGACGATGGGCGGTAATGAAAAACTGTTTTTT
cdr3_aa: CASSSTMGGNEKLFF
v_call: TRBV7-9
clone_size: NA
cdr3_length: 15
j_call: TRBJ1-4
d_call: NA

cdr3_nt: TGCAGTGCTAGTAAGCCCACTAGCGGGGTCGACGAGCAGTACTTC
cdr3_aa: CSASKPTSGVDEQYF
v_call: TRBV20-1
clone_size: NA
cdr3_length: 15
j_call: TRBJ2-7
d_call: TRBD2

cdr3_nt: TGTGCCAGCAGTTTAGGACAGGGGGCGTTCAATGAGCAGTTCTTC
cdr3_aa: CASSLGQGAFNEQFF
v_call: TRBV12-3/TRBV12-4
clone_size: NA
cdr3_length: 15
j_call: TRBJ2-1
d_call: TRBD1

cdr3_nt: TGTGCCAGCAGCCAAGCGAAAGTAATTGTTGAAAAACTGTTTTTT
cdr3_aa: CASSQAKVIVEKLFF
v_call: TRBV3-1
clone_size: NA
cdr3_length: 15
j_call: TRBJ1-4
d_call: NA

cdr3_nt: TGTGCCAGCAAGCGGGGCAGGGCTGACGAAGCTTTCTTT
cdr3_aa: CASKRGRADEAFF
v_call: TRBV2
clone_size: NA
cdr3_length: 13
j_call: TRBJ1-1
d_call: NA

cdr3_nt: TGTGCCAGCAGTTTAGTTGGGGGGCGAGAGACCCAGTACTTC
cdr3_aa: CASSLVGGRETQYF
v_call: TRBV12-3/TRBV12-4
clone_size: NA
cdr3_length: 14
j_call: TRBJ2-5
d_call: NA

cdr3_nt: TGCGCCAGCAGCTTGGGAGCTGGGACGTCCAAAAACATTCAGTACTTC
cdr3_aa: CASSLGAGTSKNIQYF
v_call: TRBV5-1
clone_size: NA
cdr3_length: 16
j_call: TRBJ2-4
d_call: NA

cdr3_nt: TGCAGTGCTAGTTACCGAAGGTTCACAGATACGCAGTATTTT
cdr3_aa: CSASYRRFTDTQYF
v_call: TRBV20-1
clone_size: few
cdr3_length: 14
j_call: TRBJ2-3
d_call: NA

cdr3_nt: TGTGCCAGCAGCCAAGATCAAGGCGGGAGGGTGCGAGAGACCCAGTACTTC
cdr3_aa: CASSQDQGGRVRETQYF
v_call: TRBV4-2
clone_size: few
cdr3_length: 17
j_call: TRBJ2-5
d_call: TRBD2

cdr3_nt: TGTGCCAGCAGCTTACAGGGACTAGCGGGATCAAAGACCCAGTACTTC
cdr3_aa: CASSLQGLAGSKTQYF
v_call: TRBV7-2
clone_size: few
cdr3_length: 16
j_call: TRBJ2-5
d_call: TRBD2

cdr3_nt: TGTGCCAGCAGTTTATCATGGCTAGCGCAAGCCAATGAGCAGTTCTTC
cdr3_aa: CASSLSWLAQANEQFF
v_call: TRBV27
clone_size: few
cdr3_length: 16
j_call: TRBJ2-1
d_call: NA

cdr3_nt: TGCGCCAGCAGCTCTGTTCAGGGGACCTACGAGCAGTACTTC
cdr3_aa: CASSSVQGTYEQYF
v_call: TRBV10-2
clone_size: NA
cdr3_length: 14
j_call: TRBJ2-7
d_call: NA

cdr3_nt: TGTGCCAGCAGCTTAGCGGGGGGGTACACTGAAGCTTTCTTT
cdr3_aa: CASSLAGGYTEAFF
v_call: TRBV7-2
clone_size: few
cdr3_length: 14
j_call: TRBJ1-1
d_call: NA

cdr3_nt: TGTGCCAGCAGTTACCAGGGCCACTACACCTTC
cdr3_aa: CASSYQGHYTF
v_call: TRBV6-2/TRBV6-3
clone_size: NA
cdr3_length: 11
j_call: TRBJ1-2
d_call: NA

cdr3_nt: TGTGCCAGCAGCTTGTGGGCGGGACGGGCACCCTACGAGCAGTACTTC
cdr3_aa: CASSLWAGRAPYEQYF
v_call: TRBV11-2
clone_size: NA
cdr3_length: 16
j_call: TRBJ2-7
d_call: NA

cdr3_nt: TGCGCCAGCAGCCCCGTTCCCGGGACTAACTACGAGCAGTACTTC
cdr3_aa: CASSPVPGTNYEQYF
v_call: TRBV5-1
clone_size: few
cdr3_length: 15
j_call: TRBJ2-7
d_call: TRBD2

cdr3_nt: TGTGCCAGCAGACCAACGGGACAGGGGGATAATGAGCAGTTCTTC
cdr3_aa: CASRPTGQGDNEQFF
v_call: TRBV6-6
clone_size: NA
cdr3_length: 15
j_call: TRBJ2-1
d_call: TRBD1

cdr3_nt: TGTGCCATCAGTGCGGGAGAGACCCAGTACTTC
cdr3_aa: CAISAGETQYF
v_call: TRBV10-3
clone_size: many
cdr3_length: 11
j_call: TRBJ2-5
d_call: NA

cdr3_nt: TGCGCCAGCAGCTTGACGACCGAGGGCCGCACAGATACGCAGTATTTT
cdr3_aa: CASSLTTEGRTDTQYF
v_call: TRBV5-1
clone_size: few
cdr3_length: 16
j_call: TRBJ2-3
d_call: NA

cdr3_nt: TGTGCCAGCAGCCAAGGGGGAGACAATGAGCAGTTCTTC
cdr3_aa: CASSQGGDNEQFF
v_call: TRBV4-2
clone_size: NA
cdr3_length: 13
j_call: TRBJ2-1
d_call: NA

cdr3_nt: TGCGCCAGCAGCTTGAGTCCGGACAACACTGAAGCTTTCTTT
cdr3_aa: CASSLSPDNTEAFF
v_call: TRBV5-1
clone_size: few
cdr3_length: 14
j_call: TRBJ1-1
d_call: NA

cdr3_nt: TGTGCCATCAGTGAGAGGCTTAATTCACCCCTCCACTTT
cdr3_aa: CAISERLNSPLHF
v_call: TRBV10-3
clone_size: NA
cdr3_length: 13
j_call: TRBJ1-6
d_call: NA

cdr3_nt: TGTGCCAGCAGCTTGGGACGCAATAGCAATCAGCCCCAGCATTTT
cdr3_aa: CASSLGRNSNQPQHF
v_call: TRBV7-2
clone_size: many
cdr3_length: 15
j_call: TRBJ1-5
d_call: NA

cdr3_nt: TGCAGTGCTAGTTGGTTTGAGCAGTTCTTC
cdr3_aa: CSASWFEQFF
v_call: TRBV20-1
clone_size: NA
cdr3_length: 10
j_call: TRBJ2-1
d_call: NA

cdr3_nt: TGCGCCAGCAGCCAACTGACTCTAGCGACGAGTAATGAGCAGTTCTTC
cdr3_aa: CASSQLTLATSNEQFF
v_call: TRBV4-1
clone_size: NA
cdr3_length: 16
j_call: TRBJ2-1
d_call: NA

cdr3_nt: TGTGCCACCAGCAGAGGAACTAGCGGCCACAATGAGCAGTACTTC
cdr3_aa: CATSRGTSGHNEQYF
v_call: TRBV15
clone_size: NA
cdr3_length: 15
j_call: TRBJ2-7
d_call: TRBD2

cdr3_nt: TGTGCCAGCAGCCCCCGACACTCTGGGGCCAACGTCCTGACTTTC
cdr3_aa: CASSPRHSGANVLTF
v_call: TRBV9
clone_size: NA
cdr3_length: 15
j_call: TRBJ2-6
d_call: NA

cdr3_nt: TGCGCCAGCAGCTTTACTCTACTAGCGGGATTCACAGATACGCAGTATTTT
cdr3_aa: CASSFTLLAGFTDTQYF
v_call: TRBV5-1
clone_size: few
cdr3_length: 17
j_call: TRBJ2-3
d_call: TRBD2

cdr3_nt: TGCAGTGCTTCTAGCGGGAGGCCTCAAGAGACCCAGTACTTC
cdr3_aa: CSASSGRPQETQYF
v_call: TRBV20-1
clone_size: NA
cdr3_length: 14
j_call: TRBJ2-5
d_call: TRBD2

cdr3_nt: TGTGCCAGCAGTTACGGTAGCGGGAGGGCCAAGTACAATGAGCAGTTCTTC
cdr3_aa: CASSYGSGRAKYNEQFF
v_call: TRBV6-2/TRBV6-3
clone_size: few
cdr3_length: 17
j_call: TRBJ2-1
d_call: TRBD2

cdr3_nt: TGTGCTAGCAGCTCTAATTTAGCGGGGGGGCTCAATGAGCAGTTCTTC
cdr3_aa: CASSSNLAGGLNEQFF
v_call: TRBV7-7
clone_size: once
cdr3_length: 16
j_call: TRBJ2-1
d_call: TRBD2

cdr3_nt: TGTGCCAGCGGTGGACAGGGTAGTTCACCCCTCCACTTT
cdr3_aa: CASGGQGSSPLHF
v_call: TRBV2
clone_size: few
cdr3_length: 13
j_call: TRBJ1-6
d_call: TRBD1

cdr3_nt: TGCGCCAGCAGCTTCATAAGTGGGACTGAAGCTTTCTTT
cdr3_aa: CASSFISGTEAFF
v_call: TRBV5-1
clone_size: NA
cdr3_length: 13
j_call: TRBJ1-1
d_call: NA

cdr3_nt: TGTGCCAGCAGCTTTGGAGCGTCAAGGTCACTCACCAGAGATACGCAGTATTTT
cdr3_aa: CASSFGASRSLTRDTQYF
v_call: TRBV12-1
clone_size: once
cdr3_length: 18
j_call: TRBJ2-3
d_call: NA

cdr3_nt: TGTGCTAGTGGTTCCTTTACAGGGGGTAGCTACAATGAGCAGTACTTC
cdr3_aa: CASGSFTGGSYNEQYF
v_call: TRBV12-5
clone_size: NA
cdr3_length: 16
j_call: TRBJ2-7
d_call: TRBD1

cdr3_nt: TGTGCCAGCTCTAAATCGACTGGCCATAGCTCCTACAATGAGCAGTACTTC
cdr3_aa: CASSKSTGHSSYNEQYF
v_call: TRBV7-2
clone_size: NA
cdr3_length: 17
j_call: TRBJ2-7
d_call: NA